A single sample is the source of the 27 T cell receptor beta chains below, sequenced in a study of cytomegalovirus exposure and HLA in healthy donors. 13 Jbeta primers and 60 Vbeta primers were used for the PCR. Here immunoSEQ multiplex PCR was the method, and the copy in TCRdb shows in-frame clones only, minus some. This sample's clone table lists about 140,000 clones. The sample consisted of PBMCs. Receptor source: a woman between 18 and 29 years old in good health and CMV-seronegative.

V and J are TRBV7-8 and TRBJ2-7; D may be TRBD2 (6 bases). V was trimmed by 5 bases and J by 3 bases, leaving 11 bases between them. CDR1 SGHVS and CDR2 FQNEAQ come from the germline V gene. The CDR3 loop spans 13 amino acids. CDR3 amino acids: CASSRGLIYEQYV. The CDR3 nucleotides read TGTGCCAGCAGCCGGGGGTTGATCTACGAGCAGTACGTC.

This sequence joins TRBV6-5 and TRBJ2-5; 8 nucleotides line up with TRBD2. Germline CDR1 MNHEY, CDR2 SVGAGI. The CDR3 consists of 16 residues. Germline trimming cut 0 bases from V and 5 bases from J; bases unmatched to any gene: 8. The CDR3 nucleotides are TGTGCCAGCAGTTACTCGTGGTCTAGCGGGTTGGAGACCCAGTACTTC. This sequence encodes CASSYSWSSGLETQYF.

The chain has TRBV7-8 and TRBJ2-2, with D unclear. Germline V lookup: CDR1 SGHVS, CDR2 FQNEAQ. The length of the CDR3 is 14 residues. With 5 bases removed from V and 1 base from J, the gap between germline ends came to 8 bases. Here the CDR3 DNA reads TGTGCCAGCAGCCCGGCGGTGAACACCGGGGAGCTGTTTTTT. Amino acid sequence: CASSPAVNTGELFF. Combining the CDR3 with reference TRBV7-8 and TRBJ2-2 gives the whole variable domain GAGVSQSPRYKVAKRGQDVALRCDPISGHVSLFWYQQALGQGPEFLTYFQNEAQLDKSGLPSDRFFAERPEGSVSTLKIQRTQQEDSAVYLCASSPAVNTGELFFGEGSRLTVL.

V and J are TRBV27 and TRBJ1-1; the D is unclear. The length of the CDR3 is 14 residues. CDR1 and CDR2 from the germline V gene are MNHEY and SMNVEV (reference sequence). V was shortened by 1 base and J by 1 base, with 7 bases between the two germline ends. The CDR3 nucleotides are TGTGCCAGCAGTTTATACGGGTCGAACACTGAAGCTTTCTTT. It translates to CASSLYGSNTEAFF.

The CDR3 region has the DNA TGCGCCAGCAGCCTAGGAACAGGGCTCGGGAATGGCTACACCTTC. Translated, it gives CASSLGTGLGNGYTF. This chain connects TRBV4-1 to TRBJ1-2; D is perhaps TRBD1 (6 bases). The CDR3 covers 15 residues. Per the germline V gene, CDR1 is MGHRA and CDR2 is YSYEKL. Trimming cost V 4 bases and J 6 bases, with 18 bases left between them.

The chain recombines TRBV14 with TRBJ2-3; 12 bases agree with TRBD2. The CDR3 is made up of 16 amino acids. Unmatched junction bases numbered 6, after V lost 3 bases and J lost 5 bases. Germline V CDR1 and CDR2: SGHDN, FVKESK. The CDR3 reads CASSQLAGGPIDTQYF. The CDR3 DNA is TGTGCCAGCAGCCAGCTAGCGGGAGGGCCCATAGATACGCAGTATTTT.

This chain links TRBV27 with TRBJ2-1; 11 bases line up with TRBD2. V gave up 5 bases and J gave up 7 bases; unmatched junction bases: 4. The CDR3 has 14 amino acids. Germline V gene sequence: CDR1 MNHEY, CDR2 SMNVEV (reference sequence). CDR3 residues: CASSRLAGINEQFF. The CDR3 DNA reads as TGTGCCAGCAGTCGACTAGCGGGAATAAATGAGCAGTTCTTC.

The chain links TRBV19 to TRBJ2-7; TRBD1 matches 8 bases. Germline V gene sequence: CDR1 LNHDA, CDR2 SQIVND (reference sequence). This CDR3 is built from 15 residues. The V and J ends lost 4 bases and 7 bases, in that order; junction bases with no gene match: 12. The CDR3 DNA reads as TGTGCCAGTAGTACTGAACAGGGGGTACTGAGGGAGCAGTACTTC. The encoded protein is CASSTEQGVLREQYF.

The chain is built from TRBV6-5 and TRBJ2-5; D is perhaps TRBD1 (5 bases). The assigned J gene may be wrong: the sequence end matches TRBJ2-7 better. Per germline, CDR1 MNHEY and CDR2 SVGAGI. The CDR3 length is 15 residues. DNA of the CDR3: TGTGCCAGCAGTTCAGCACAGGCTGGCGCCTACGAGCAGTACTTC. This encodes CASSSAQAGAYEQYF.

This clone is identified as medium-sized from frequency. V is TRBV7-9 and J is TRBJ1-3; D is uncertain. Per the germline V gene, CDR1 is SEHNR and CDR2 is FQNEAQ (reference sequence). The germline V and J ends were trimmed by 5 bases and 1 base, with 9 bases remaining between them. The CDR3 is 14 residues long. The CDR3 bases are TGTGCCAGCAGCCCAGATATTTCTGGAAACACCATATATTTT. Encoded protein: CASSPDISGNTIYF.

V and J are TRBV9 and TRBJ1-2; D uncertain. Germline CDR1 and CDR2: SGDLS and YYNGEE. The V gene lost 0 bases and the J gene lost 8 bases, with 11 bases spanning the gap. The CDR3 is 13 amino acids. The CDR3 DNA reads TGTGCCAGCAGCGTAGGGGCAGGCGGGGGCTACACCTTC. Translating it yields CASSVGAGGGYTF.

The V gene is TRBV19, the J gene TRBJ1-2, with D possibly TRBD1 on 6 matching bases. Germline lookup yields CDR1 LNHDA and CDR2 SQIVND (reference sequence). Trimming took off 4 bases at V and 6 bases at J, with 18 bases between the two ends. This CDR3 contains 15 residues. The CDR3 coding sequence is TGTGCCAGTAGTAGAACAGGGTCTCGCGATGATGGCTACACCTTC. Its protein product is CASSRTGSRDDGYTF.

V usage is TRBV5-1 and J usage is TRBJ2-5, with D possibly TRBD1 on 5 matching bases. The CDR3 sequence is 14 residues long. Germline CDR1 and CDR2: SGHRS and YFSETQ. Between the trimmed V and J ends, which lost 2 bases and 1 base, there was a span of 9 bases. CDR3: CASSFGAGQETQYF. For the CDR3, the DNA is TGCGCCAGCAGCTTTGGGGCAGGCCAAGAGACCCAGTACTTC.

The chain links TRBV29-1 to TRBJ2-1, with 8 bases lining up with TRBD1. The length of the CDR3 is 15 residues. Trimming removed 4 bases from V and 5 bases from J; junction bases left unmatched: 10. Germline V gene data show CDR1 as SQVTM and CDR2 as ANQGSEA. Here the CDR3 reads CSVGDRSLFNNEQFF. The CDR3 DNA is TGCAGCGTTGGGGACAGGTCGCTATTCAACAATGAGCAGTTCTTC.

The V call is TRBV29-1, the J call TRBJ1-2; tentatively, D is TRBD1 (6 bases). The CDR3 is 12 amino acids. Trimming left V 6 bases short and J 4 bases short, with 12 bases between. The germline CDR1 and CDR2 sequences are SQVTM and ANQGSEA. CDR3 protein: CSVKTGSYGYTF. CDR3 bases: TGCAGCGTCAAGACAGGCAGCTATGGCTACACCTTC.

The rearrangement joins TRBV5-1 to TRBJ2-1; D might be TRBD2 (7 bases). Germline V gene lookup returns CDR1 SGHRS and CDR2 YFSETQ. Deletions cut 0 bases from V and 5 bases from J, with 21 bases between. The CDR3 is 18 amino acids. CDR3 DNA: TGCGCCAGCAGCTTGGGAACGGGAGGCTATAGGGGGAACAATGAGCAGTTCTTC. This sequence encodes CASSLGTGGYRGNNEQFF.

The gene calls are TRBV6-1 and TRBJ1-4; the D is unclear. This CDR3 has 15 residues. V lost 0 bases and J 7 bases, leaving 12 bases between the germline ends. Per germline, CDR1 MNHNS and CDR2 SASEGT. The CDR3 loop is CASSEANSGSEKLFF. CDR3 sequence (DNA): TGTGCCAGCAGTGAAGCTAACAGCGGAAGTGAAAAACTGTTTTTT.

V is TRBV21-1 and J is TRBJ1-1. TRBV21-1 is reported as a pseudogene. This CDR3 has 14 amino acids. The CDR3 sequence is CASSKRLRNTEAFF. Here the CDR3 DNA reads TGTGCCAGCAGCAAGAGGCTCAGGAACACTGAAGCTTTCTTT.

The chain has TRBV2 and TRBJ2-2; 10 bases align to TRBD2. CDR1 and CDR2 from the germline V gene are SNHLY and FYNNEI. This CDR3 contains 16 residues. Unmatched junction bases numbered 8, after V lost 2 bases and J lost 8 bases. The CDR3 DNA reads as TGTGCCAGCAGTGAACGGCTAGCGGGAGCGGGGGGGGAGCTGTTTTTT. As protein: CASSERLAGAGGELFF.

V gene TRBV5-1 combines with J gene TRBJ2-5, with D maybe TRBD2 (5 bases). Trimming pared 0 bases from V and 3 bases from J, leaving 6 bases between. Germline assignment: CDR1 SGHRS and CDR2 YFSETQ. The CDR3 length is 13 residues. The CDR3 nucleotides read TGCGCCAGCAGCTTGGTTAGCGAAGAGACCCAGTACTTC. The encoded protein is CASSLVSEETQYF.

The chain combines TRBV19 with TRBJ2-5; D may be TRBD2 (5 bases). CDR3 length: 13 amino acids. Germline CDR1 reads LNHDA; CDR2 reads SQIVND (reference sequence). V lost 3 bases to trimming and J lost 4 bases, with 9 bases between them. The CDR3 loop is CASSIDRGETQYF. The CDR3 DNA reads as TGTGCCAGTAGTATTGACCGGGGAGAGACCCAGTACTTC.

The chain employs TRBV19 and TRBJ1-2; 8 nucleotides match TRBD1. Trimming at V came to 6 bases and at J to 5 bases, leaving 5 bases not matched to a gene. This CDR3 is built from 13 residues. Germline values: CDR1 LNHDA, CDR2 SQIVND (reference sequence). The CDR3 nucleotides are TGTGCCAGTAGCCCAGGGGGCGATTATGGCTACACCTTC. Its translation: CASSPGGDYGYTF.

This chain connects TRBV11-3 to TRBJ2-2, with 7 positions matching TRBD1. Losses at the gene ends were 8 bases for V and 5 bases for J; bases not matched to a gene: 17. The CDR3 sequence is 17 residues long. Germline-derived CDR1 and CDR2 are SGHNT and YENEEA. CDR3 loop: CASAFGATGLGTGELFF. The CDR3 DNA reads TGTGCCAGCGCCTTTGGGGCGACAGGGTTGGGGACCGGGGAGCTGTTTTTT.

This chain joins TRBV2 and TRBJ2-1, with D possibly TRBD2 on 5 matching bases. From germline, CDR1 is SNHLY and CDR2 FYNNEI. Deletions cut 6 bases from V and 7 bases from J, with 19 bases between. CDR3 length equals 15 residues. CDR3 protein: CASRAPSGSLNEQFF. CDR3 DNA: TGTGCCAGCAGAGCACCCTCGGGGTCACTAAATGAGCAGTTCTTC. Variable domain in full (rest from reference TRBV2 and TRBJ2-1): EPEVTQTPSHQVTQMGQEVILRCVPISNHLYFYWYRQILGQKVEFLVSFYNNEISEKSEIFDDQFSVERPDGSNFTLKIRSTKLEDSAMYFCASRAPSGSLNEQFFGPGTRLTVL.

The chain has TRBV4-1 and TRBJ1-1, with a weak D call TRBD1 (6 bases). CDR3 size: 15 residues. Germline assignment: CDR1 MGHRA and CDR2 YSYEKL. Trimming took 1 base from V and 1 from J, leaving 10 bases between them. The CDR3 DNA reads as TGCGCCAGCAGCCAAGCCCTAGGGGGGAACACTGAAGCTTTCTTT. Encoded protein: CASSQALGGNTEAFF.

This sequence joins TRBV7-8 and TRBJ1-6; D is unclear. The CDR3 spans 16 residues. Germline loops: CDR1 SGHVS, CDR2 FQNEAQ. Trimming took off 6 bases at V and 1 base at J, with 13 bases between the two ends. The CDR3 nucleotides read TGTGCCAGCAGTTGGTCCGGGGAGTCCTATAATTCACCCCTCCACTTT. Its translation: CASSWSGESYNSPLHF.

V is TRBV5-4 and J is TRBJ2-1, with 11 nucleotides matching TRBD2. V lost 5 bases to trimming and J lost 6 bases; unmatched junction nucleotides: 13. Looked up from germline, CDR1 is SGHNT and CDR2 is YYREEE (reference sequence). The CDR3 totals 17 residues. The CDR3 coding sequence is TGTGCCAGCAGGCACGGGGGGAGTAGCGGGAGGGCCAATGAGCAGTTCTTC. Protein: CASRHGGSSGRANEQFF.